This TCR beta chain was recovered during a study of T cells in Graves' hyperthyroidism and ophthalmopathy. V was clipped by 2 bases and J by 5 bases; unmatched bases: 8. This CDR3 comprises 15 residues. CDR1 MNHEY and CDR2 SVGAGI come from the germline V gene. This clonotype was seen many times. Clinical Activity Scores of at least 3, NOSPECS grades of at least 4 and durations under 3 months characterized ophthalmopathy patients. There were TCR beta CDR3 regions amplified from RNA transcripts. The HTBI primer set served for first-round RT-PCR of the TCR CDR3. MiXCR, run by TCRdb on the multiplex PCR reads, gives a single entry per CDR3 protein. The data show about 400,000 distinct CDR3 sequences, with 13% to 15% seen just once and around 20% held by the top ten.

This receptor was identified in a woman under 40 with Graves' ophthalmopathy. The sample taken for sequencing was blood. V usage is TRBV6-5 and J usage is TRBJ2-5; 7 nucleotides align to TRBD2. This CDR3 reads CASSYEPGRVETQYF. CDR3 nucleotide sequence: TGTGCCAGCAGTTACGAGCCGGGGAGGGTTGAGACCCAGTACTTC.